This paragraph reports one TCR beta chain. One end of the junction does not line up with germline, which may come from a read error. Germline CDR1 reads SSHAT; CDR2 reads FNYEAQ (reference sequence). The CDR3 is 15 amino acids. Sorting based on CD45RO/CCR7/CD25/CD127/CD95/CD27 separated CD4+ naive, central memory, regulatory and stem cell-like memory cells. This sample was included in a study of beta chain features in type 1 diabetes. Expressed TCRB transcripts were sequenced because the entire RNA isolate underwent reverse transcription. Sequencing used immunoSEQ multiplex PCR; TCRdb keeps in-frame clones, though not all of them. The repertoire holds 850,000 to 900,000 clones, with roughly a sixth as singletons.

This clonotype originated in a woman younger than 30 in good health. Sequenced: naive CD4+ T cells from blood. The chain employs TRBV7-7 and TRBJ2-1; 7 bases align to TRBD1. CDR3 bases: TGTGCTAGCAGCTTCGGGACAGTGAGGGGCGGTGAGCAGTTCTTC. Amino acids: CASSFGTVRGGEQFF.